The 30 T cell receptor beta chains given below trace back to one sample, sequenced in a study of blood T cell repertoires in COVID-19. The assay was immunoSEQ multiplex PCR, and TCRdb's table has in-frame clones only and misses some. The table includes about 520,000 clones, 70% to 90% detected once. The sequencing input was peripheral blood. The receptor set was obtained from a human donor in a cohort sampled during active COVID-19.

The chain employs TRBV5-6 and TRBJ2-7, with 7 nucleotides matching TRBD2. V lost 1 base and J lost 2; bases outside the gene matches: 15. This CDR3 is 18 amino acids long. The germline V gene has CDR1 SGHDT and CDR2 YYEEEE. The CDR3 DNA reads TGTGCCAGCAGCTTGATCCGGGATGGGCGGGAGATCCCCTACGAGCAGTACTTC. This sequence encodes CASSLIRDGREIPYEQYF.

V is TRBV19 and J is TRBJ2-3, with 10 bases lining up with TRBD2. The germline CDR1 and CDR2 sequences are LNHDA and SQIVND (reference sequence). V was clipped by 4 bases and J by 4 bases; unmatched bases: 8. The CDR3 is 16 amino acids. CDR3 coding DNA: TGTGCCAGTAGTACCGGGAGCGGGAGGGCCCCAGATACGCAGTATTTT. Amino acids: CASSTGSGRAPDTQYF.

This clone was counted a few times. This chain uses TRBV30 with TRBJ2-7; possibly TRBD1 for D (5 bases). V lost 4 bases, J lost 0 bases, and 13 bases lay in between. Germline-derived CDR1 and CDR2 are GTSNPN and SVGIG (reference sequence). CDR3 size: 14 residues. The CDR3 sequence: CAWTQGLGSYEQYF. In DNA, the CDR3 is TGTGCCTGGACCCAGGGTTTGGGCTCCTACGAGCAGTACTTC.

The chain joins TRBV7-9 to TRBJ2-3; weak D call: TRBD1 (6 bases). The length of the CDR3 is 14 residues. Per the germline V gene, CDR1 is SEHNR and CDR2 is FQNEAQ (reference sequence). V lost 3 bases and J lost 4, with 11 bases in between. The CDR3 DNA follows: TGTGCCAGCAGCTTGGGGGCGAGATCAGATACGCAGTATTTT. Translated, it gives CASSLGARSDTQYF.

This clone was observed a single time. The chain recombines TRBV18 with TRBJ1-1; D is possibly TRBD1 (6 bases). CDR1 KGHSH and CDR2 LQKENI come from the germline V gene. This CDR3 is 13 amino acids long. The ends were cut back, 1 base at V and 8 bases at J, with 11 bases in the middle. This CDR3 reads CASSPQTGIEAFF. DNA for the CDR3: TGTGCCAGCTCACCACAAACAGGGATCGAAGCTTTCTTT.

This rearrangement joins TRBV27 to TRBJ1-1, with unresolved D. Germline V CDR1 and CDR2: MNHEY, SMNVEV (reference sequence). The CDR3 consists of 12 residues. The V and J ends lost 3 bases and 5 bases respectively, with 7 bases between them. The CDR3 DNA sequence: TGTGCCAGCAGTTTCTCCGGTACTGAAGCTTTCTTT. It codes for CASSFSGTEAFF.

This chain joins TRBV5-6 and TRBJ1-4, with a tentative D call TRBD1 (5 bases). In germline, CDR1 is SGHDT, CDR2 YYEEEE. V lost 6 bases to trimming and J lost 0 bases, with 6 bases between them. The CDR3 length is 13 residues. In nucleotides, the CDR3 is TGTGCCAGCACAGGGCCAACTAATGAAAAACTGTTTTTT. Its translation: CASTGPTNEKLFF.

This clone was seen once. This sample includes further DNA sequences coding for the same CDR3. The genes are TRBV5-8 and TRBJ1-5; D is perhaps TRBD1 (5 bases). This CDR3 comprises 12 residues. Germline lookup yields CDR1 SGHTS and CDR2 YDEGEE. Trimming removed 4 bases at V and 6 bases at J, with 8 bases between. CDR3 sequence (DNA): TGTGCCAGCAGCCTAAGGGGTCAGCCCCAGCATTTT. It codes for CASSLRGQPQHF.

The chain has TRBV28 and TRBJ1-1, with D tentatively TRBD1 (5 bases). CDR1 MDHEN and CDR2 SYDVKM come from the germline V gene. V was shortened by 7 bases and J by 4 bases, with 19 bases between the two germline ends. The CDR3 runs to 15 residues. In DNA form, the CDR3 reads TGTGCCAGCAACGGACACTCCTTAGGTACCACTGAAGCTTTCTTT. Its translation: CASNGHSLGTTEAFF.

This clone was picked up a small number of times. The gene calls are TRBV30 and TRBJ1-2; D gene ambiguous. The CDR3 extends over 13 amino acids. V was trimmed by 2 bases and J by 0 bases, leaving 7 bases between them. CDR1 and CDR2 (germline): GTSNPN, SVGIG (reference sequence). Here the CDR3 DNA reads TGTGCCTGGAGTAACATGGCTAACTATGGCTACACCTTC. Translated: CAWSNMANYGYTF.

This chain joins TRBV5-6 and TRBJ2-5; 11 nucleotides align to TRBD2. The V segment lost 0 bases and the J segment 4 bases; nucleotides outside the gene matches: 5. CDR1 is SGHDT, CDR2 YYEEEE, per germline. The CDR3 has 16 residues. The CDR3 coding sequence is TGTGCCAGCAGCTTGGGACTAGCGGGAAGGGGAGAGACCCAGTACTTC. Translated: CASSLGLAGRGETQYF.

The chain uses TRBV4-1 and TRBJ1-3; the match to TRBD1 covers 8 bases. J lost 1 base, V lost 4 bases, and 6 bases had no gene match. This CDR3 comprises 16 residues. Germline V gene data show CDR1 as MGHRA and CDR2 as YSYEKL. The CDR3 is CASSRHTGGSGNTIYF. The CDR3 DNA reads TGCGCCAGCAGCCGGCATACAGGGGGATCTGGAAACACCATATATTTT.

The chain carries TRBV6-5 and TRBJ2-2; 7 nucleotides agree with TRBD1. Germline V gene sequence: CDR1 MNHEY, CDR2 SVGAGI. The CDR3 contains 14 residues. The trim removed 6 bases at V and 3 bases at J, leaving 4 bases unmatched. The CDR3 sequence: CASSRQGYTGELFF. CDR3 sequence (DNA): TGTGCCAGCAGCCGACAGGGATACACCGGGGAGCTGTTTTTT.

This clone was picked up many times. This chain joins TRBV9 and TRBJ1-6, with 7 bases identical to TRBD1. The CDR3 runs 16 residues. Germline loops: CDR1 SGDLS, CDR2 YYNGEE. V lost 4 bases and J lost 6; bases outside the gene matches: 10. CDR3 amino acids: CASSPRQGMFNSPLHF. The CDR3 DNA is TGTGCCAGCAGCCCCAGACAGGGAATGTTTAATTCACCCCTCCACTTT.

The chain is built from TRBV14 and TRBJ2-5, with D tentatively TRBD1 (5 bases). Trimming took off 6 bases at V and 2 bases at J, with 22 bases between the two ends. This CDR3 comprises 17 residues. Germline-derived CDR1 and CDR2 are SGHDN and FVKESK. CDR3 nucleotides: TGTGCCAGCAGTCCGTTATCGACAGTCCCTTTGCAAGAGACCCAGTACTTC. It specifies CASSPLSTVPLQETQYF.

This chain links TRBV3-1 (or the pseudogene TRBV3-2) with TRBJ1-4; 9 nucleotides align to TRBD1. The CDR3 runs to 15 residues. With 2 bases clipped from V and 8 bases from J, the junction kept 6 bases outside the gene matches. The germline V gene has CDR1 LGHDT and CDR2 YNNKEL (reference sequence). CDR3 in amino acids: CASSQSDRGREKLFF. The CDR3 DNA reads as TGTGCCAGCAGCCAATCAGACAGGGGGAGGGAAAAACTGTTTTTT.

This chain connects TRBV6-1 to TRBJ2-5; 7 bases line up with TRBD2. After removal of 1 base from V and 2 bases from J, the junction contained 4 bases not matched to a gene. This CDR3 is 15 amino acids long. Germline V gene lookup returns CDR1 MNHNS and CDR2 SASEGT. The DNA for the CDR3 is TGTGCCAGCAGTGAAGGAGCGGGAAGGCAAGAGACCCAGTACTTC. This encodes CASSEGAGRQETQYF.

This sequence joins TRBV5-1 and TRBJ1-3; D is uncertain. Germline loops: CDR1 SGHRS, CDR2 YFSETQ. The V end was cut by 4 bases, the J end by 4 bases, with 15 bases between. The CDR3 loop spans 15 amino acids. The CDR3 DNA sequence: TGCGCCAGCAGCCTCGGGATGGGAGAGGGAAACACCATATATTTT. Protein: CASSLGMGEGNTIYF.

To note about this clone: The germline gene is not matched at one end of the junction; a read error may be the cause. The genes are TRBV9 and TRBJ2-5, with TRBD2 identical over 11 bases. This CDR3 has 15 residues. Per germline, CDR1 SGDLS and CDR2 YYNGEE. CDR3 coding DNA: TGTGCCAGCACCGTAGCGGGAGGGCCGCAAGAGACCCAGTACTTC. This encodes CASTVAGGPQETQYF.

The chain recombines TRBV28 with TRBJ1-4, with 8 bases lining up with TRBD1. Looked up from germline, CDR1 is MDHEN and CDR2 is SYDVKM. The CDR3 is 14 amino acids. V lost 2 bases and J lost 8; bases outside the gene matches: 4. The chain's CDR3 is CASSLQGAREKLFF. DNA of the CDR3: TGTGCCAGCAGTTTACAGGGGGCTCGGGAAAAACTGTTTTTT.

The chain couples TRBV6-1 to TRBJ2-7; no clear D. Trimming pared 1 base from V and 3 bases from J, leaving 13 bases between. CDR3 length: 15 amino acids. Germline values: CDR1 MNHNS, CDR2 SASEGT. The CDR3 loop is CASSEGAAFIYEQYF. In DNA, the CDR3 is TGTGCCAGCAGTGAAGGGGCAGCCTTTATCTACGAGCAGTACTTC.

The V call is TRBV14, the J call TRBJ1-5; D unresolved. The CDR3 covers 13 residues. Trimming stripped 3 bases from V and 4 bases from J, with 7 bases between. The germline gives CDR1 SGHDN, CDR2 FVKESK. The CDR3 DNA sequence: TGTGCCAGCAGCCATGGAGAGAATCAGCCCCAGCATTTT. Its translation is CASSHGENQPQHF.

This chain connects TRBV7-2 to TRBJ1-2; 8 nucleotides align to TRBD1. V was clipped by 8 bases and J by 8 bases; unmatched bases: 19. The germline CDR1 and CDR2 sequences are SGHTA and FQGNSA. This CDR3 is 16 amino acids long. CDR3 coding DNA: TGTGCCAGCCGCCCCTGGGGACAGGACGGTCTCGGGGGCTACACCTTC. Its translation: CASRPWGQDGLGGYTF.

This clone was observed a single time. This sequence joins TRBV5-6 and TRBJ2-3, with no clear D. The CDR3 sequence is 13 residues long. The V end lost 5 bases, the J end lost 3 bases, and 10 bases lay between the germline ends. Per the germline V gene, CDR1 is SGHDT and CDR2 is YYEEEE. CDR3 in DNA: TGTGCCAGCAGACCTATACAGACAGATACGCAGTATTTT. Translating it yields CASRPIQTDTQYF.

This sequence joins TRBV24-1 and TRBJ2-1; possible D gene TRBD1, 6 bases. The CDR3 consists of 13 residues. The V end was cut by 5 bases, the J end by 10 bases, with 14 bases between. Germline V CDR1 and CDR2: KGHDR, SFDVKD. Here the CDR3 DNA reads TGTGCCACCAGTGCCAATCACAGGGAGGAGCAGTTCTTC. It translates to CATSANHREEQFF.

V is TRBV12-3 or TRBV12-4 and J is TRBJ2-7; D not certain. Trimming removed 1 base from V and 4 bases from J, with 5 bases in between. The CDR3 has 12 residues. The CDR3 DNA sequence: TGTGCCAGCAGTTTAGGAGAATACGAGCAGTACTTC. It is translated as CASSLGEYEQYF.

The chain uses TRBV9 and TRBJ1-3; TRBD1 might be the D (6 bases). The length of the CDR3 is 16 residues. The V end was cut by 3 bases, the J end by 5 bases, with 18 bases between. Germline V gene sequence: CDR1 SGDLS, CDR2 YYNGEE. As DNA, the CDR3 is TGTGCCAGCAGCGAACAGGGTTCTAACGCTAGAAACACCATATATTTT. Protein: CASSEQGSNARNTIYF.

The sample holds one count of this clone. The chain couples TRBV18 to TRBJ2-5; 10 nucleotides line up with TRBD2. The CDR3 has 15 residues. Germline CDR1 reads KGHSH; CDR2 reads LQKENI. The V and J ends lost 1 base and 12 bases, in that order; junction bases with no gene match: 11. In DNA form, the CDR3 reads TGTGCCAGCTCACCACTCGGAAATAGCGGGAGGAAAGAGTACTTC. Protein: CASSPLGNSGRKEYF.

This clone was found many times. The chain uses TRBV2 and TRBJ2-7; D possibly corresponds to TRBD1 (6 bases). Germline CDR1 is SNHLY and CDR2 is FYNNEI. The V gene lost 0 bases and the J gene lost 4 bases, with 10 bases spanning the gap. The CDR3 totals 14 residues. Written as DNA, the CDR3 is TGTGCCAGCAGTGAAGCCCCAGACAGGTACGAGCAGTACTTC. Translating it yields CASSEAPDRYEQYF.

The V and J genes are TRBV19 and TRBJ2-3, with D possibly matching TRBD1 (6 bases). In germline, CDR1 is LNHDA, CDR2 SQIVND (reference sequence). Trimming removed 0 bases at V and 5 bases at J, with 12 bases between. The CDR3 has 15 amino acids. As DNA, the CDR3 is TGTGCCAGTAGTATAGAACAGGGCACCGGAGATACGCAGTATTTT. This codes for CASSIEQGTGDTQYF.